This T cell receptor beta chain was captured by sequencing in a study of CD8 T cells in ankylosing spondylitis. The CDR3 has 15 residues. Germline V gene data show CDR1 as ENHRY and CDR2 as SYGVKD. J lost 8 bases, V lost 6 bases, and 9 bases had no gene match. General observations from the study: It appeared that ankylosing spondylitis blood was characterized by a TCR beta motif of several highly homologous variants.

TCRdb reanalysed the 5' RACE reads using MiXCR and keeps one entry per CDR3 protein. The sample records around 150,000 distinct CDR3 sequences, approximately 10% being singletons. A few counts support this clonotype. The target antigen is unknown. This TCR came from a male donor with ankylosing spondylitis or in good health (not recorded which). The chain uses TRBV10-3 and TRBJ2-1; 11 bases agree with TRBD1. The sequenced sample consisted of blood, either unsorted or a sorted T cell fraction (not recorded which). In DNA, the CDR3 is TGTGCCATCAGCGGACAGGGGGCGGTCGGGGATGAGCAGTTCTTC. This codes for CAISGQGAVGDEQFF.